This is a list of T cell receptor beta chains from one sample in a study of cytotoxic CD8 clonotypes in ibrutinib-treated CLL. Clones were sequenced by immunoSEQ multiplex PCR, and TCRdb holds only the in-frame ones, with some missing. The sample has about 24,000 clones, around 84% seen once. The material sequenced was PBMCs, taken before ibrutinib treatment. The receptors derive from a human donor with chronic lymphocytic leukemia. The CDR3 runs from the conserved cysteine through the conserved F or W. The order of the fields is V gene, D gene, J gene, clone size, CDR3 protein, CDR3 DNA. A D gene is named only where the DNA matches it firmly. Rows may omit the clone size; those that give it use once, few, many or a size class.

V gene: TRBV5-4
D gene: .
J gene: TRBJ2-7
clone size: .
CDR3 protein: CASSLLLEGARYEQYF
CDR3 DNA: TGTGCCAGCAGCTTGCTTTTGGAGGGGGCGCGTTACGAGCAGTACTTC

V gene: TRBV28
D gene: TRBD1
J gene: TRBJ2-5
clone size: few
CDR3 protein: CASSLGGTGEETQYF
CDR3 DNA: TGTGCCAGCAGTTTAGGTGGGACAGGGGAAGAGACCCAGTACTTC

V gene: TRBV19
D gene: TRBD1
J gene: TRBJ2-1
clone size: .
CDR3 protein: CASSTPGQGSNEQFF
CDR3 DNA: TGTGCCAGTAGTACCCCAGGACAGGGGAGCAATGAGCAGTTCTTC

V gene: TRBV5-4
D gene: .
J gene: TRBJ2-5
clone size: .
CDR3 protein: CASSLRETQYF
CDR3 DNA: TGTGCCAGCAGCTTGCGTGAGACCCAGTACTTC

V gene: TRBV19
D gene: .
J gene: TRBJ2-1
clone size: .
CDR3 protein: CASSFRDNLGEQFF
CDR3 DNA: TGTGCCAGTAGTTTCCGGGACAACCTAGGGGAGCAGTTCTTC

V gene: TRBV5-1
D gene: TRBD1
J gene: TRBJ1-4
clone size: .
CDR3 protein: CASSPNPGQGNEKLFF
CDR3 DNA: TGCGCCAGCAGCCCAAACCCGGGACAGGGGAATGAAAAACTGTTTTTT

V gene: TRBV30
D gene: .
J gene: TRBJ2-2
clone size: .
CDR3 protein: CASYGQTLSNTGELFF
CDR3 DNA: TGTGCCTCCTACGGACAGACTCTTTCGAACACCGGGGAGCTGTTTTTT

V gene: TRBV5-6
D gene: .
J gene: TRBJ2-2
clone size: .
CDR3 protein: CASTHTGELFF
CDR3 DNA: TGTGCCAGCACCCATACCGGGGAGCTGTTTTTT

V gene: TRBV10-3
D gene: .
J gene: TRBJ2-7
clone size: .
CDR3 protein: CAISGGPQRRGPITYEQYF
CDR3 DNA: TGTGCCATCAGCGGAGGCCCCCAGCGGCGGGGGCCCATTACCTACGAGCAGTACTTC

V gene: TRBV9
D gene: TRBD1
J gene: TRBJ2-7
clone size: .
CDR3 protein: CASSEGTALSYEQYF
CDR3 DNA: TGTGCCAGCAGTGAGGGGACAGCACTCTCCTACGAGCAGTACTTC

V gene: TRBV30
D gene: TRBD2
J gene: TRBJ2-1
clone size: .
CDR3 protein: CAWSWLAGGNEQFF
CDR3 DNA: TGTGCCTGGAGTTGGCTAGCGGGAGGAAATGAGCAGTTCTTC

V gene: TRBV10-1
D gene: TRBD2
J gene: TRBJ2-1
clone size: .
CDR3 protein: CASSSRPGLAGVGSYNEQFF
CDR3 DNA: TGCGCCAGCAGCTCCCGACCGGGACTAGCGGGAGTGGGCTCCTACAATGAGCAGTTCTTC

V gene: TRBV29-1
D gene: .
J gene: TRBJ1-2
clone size: .
CDR3 protein: CSVGTGPNYGYTF
CDR3 DNA: TGCAGCGTTGGGACGGGGCCGAACTATGGCTACACCTTC

V gene: TRBV5-6
D gene: TRBD2
J gene: TRBJ2-7
clone size: .
CDR3 protein: CASKREAVRAYEQYF
CDR3 DNA: TGTGCCAGCAAGCGGGAGGCGGTTAGGGCCTACGAGCAGTACTTC

V gene: TRBV29-1
D gene: .
J gene: TRBJ2-7
clone size: .
CDR3 protein: CSVGKGSGEQYF
CDR3 DNA: TGCAGCGTTGGGAAAGGGTCGGGCGAGCAGTACTTC